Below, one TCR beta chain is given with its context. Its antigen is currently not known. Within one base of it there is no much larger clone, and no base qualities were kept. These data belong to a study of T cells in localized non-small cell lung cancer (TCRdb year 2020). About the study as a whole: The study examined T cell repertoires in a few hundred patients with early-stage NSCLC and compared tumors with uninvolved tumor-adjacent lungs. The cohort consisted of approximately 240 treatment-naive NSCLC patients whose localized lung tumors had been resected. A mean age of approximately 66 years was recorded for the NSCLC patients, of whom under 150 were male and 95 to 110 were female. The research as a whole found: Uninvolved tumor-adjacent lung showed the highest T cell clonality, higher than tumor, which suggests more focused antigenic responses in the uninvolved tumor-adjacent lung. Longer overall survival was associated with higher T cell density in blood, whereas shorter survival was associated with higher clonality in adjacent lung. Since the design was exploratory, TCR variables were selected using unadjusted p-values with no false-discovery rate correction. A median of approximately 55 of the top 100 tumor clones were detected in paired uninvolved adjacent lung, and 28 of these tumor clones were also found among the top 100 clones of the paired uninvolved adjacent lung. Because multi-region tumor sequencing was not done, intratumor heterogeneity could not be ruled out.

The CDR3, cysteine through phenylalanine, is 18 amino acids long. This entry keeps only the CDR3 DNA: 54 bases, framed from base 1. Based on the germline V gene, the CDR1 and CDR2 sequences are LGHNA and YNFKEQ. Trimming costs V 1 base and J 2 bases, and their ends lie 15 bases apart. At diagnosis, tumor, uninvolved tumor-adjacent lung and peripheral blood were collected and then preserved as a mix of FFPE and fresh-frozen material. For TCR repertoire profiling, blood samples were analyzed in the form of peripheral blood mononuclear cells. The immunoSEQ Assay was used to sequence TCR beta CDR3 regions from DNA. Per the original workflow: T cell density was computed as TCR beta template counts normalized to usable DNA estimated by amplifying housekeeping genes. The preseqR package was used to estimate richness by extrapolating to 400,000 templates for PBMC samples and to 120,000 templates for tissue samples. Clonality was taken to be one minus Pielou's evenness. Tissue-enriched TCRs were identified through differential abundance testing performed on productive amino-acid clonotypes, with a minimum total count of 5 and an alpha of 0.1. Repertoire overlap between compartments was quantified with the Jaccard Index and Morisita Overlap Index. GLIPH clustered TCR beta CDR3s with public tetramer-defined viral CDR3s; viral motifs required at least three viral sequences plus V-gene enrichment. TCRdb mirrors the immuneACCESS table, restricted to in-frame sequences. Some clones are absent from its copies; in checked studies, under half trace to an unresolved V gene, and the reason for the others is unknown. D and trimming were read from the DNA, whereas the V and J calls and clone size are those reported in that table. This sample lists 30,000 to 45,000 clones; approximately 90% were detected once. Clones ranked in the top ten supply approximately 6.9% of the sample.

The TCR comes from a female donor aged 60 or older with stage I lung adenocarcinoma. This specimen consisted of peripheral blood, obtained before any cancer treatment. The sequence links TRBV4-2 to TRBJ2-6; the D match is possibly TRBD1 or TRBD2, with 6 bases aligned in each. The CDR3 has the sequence CASSQGSLGGTGANVLTF. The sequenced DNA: TGTGCCAGCAGCCAAGGGAGTCTCGGGGGCACTGGGGCCAACGTCCTGACTTTC.